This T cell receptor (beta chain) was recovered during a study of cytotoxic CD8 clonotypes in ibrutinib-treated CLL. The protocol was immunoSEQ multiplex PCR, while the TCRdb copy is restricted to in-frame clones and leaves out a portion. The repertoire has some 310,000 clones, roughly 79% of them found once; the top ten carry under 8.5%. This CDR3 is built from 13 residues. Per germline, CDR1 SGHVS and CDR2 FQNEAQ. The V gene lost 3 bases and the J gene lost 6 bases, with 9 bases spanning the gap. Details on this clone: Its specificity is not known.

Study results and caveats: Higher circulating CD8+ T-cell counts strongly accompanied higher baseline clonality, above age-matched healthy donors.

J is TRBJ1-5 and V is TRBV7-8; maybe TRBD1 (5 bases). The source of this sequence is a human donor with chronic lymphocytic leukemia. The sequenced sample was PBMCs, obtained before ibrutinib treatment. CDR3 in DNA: TGTGCCAGCAGCTTGCGTCAGGGTCAGCCCCAGCATTTT. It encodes CASSLRQGQPQHF.